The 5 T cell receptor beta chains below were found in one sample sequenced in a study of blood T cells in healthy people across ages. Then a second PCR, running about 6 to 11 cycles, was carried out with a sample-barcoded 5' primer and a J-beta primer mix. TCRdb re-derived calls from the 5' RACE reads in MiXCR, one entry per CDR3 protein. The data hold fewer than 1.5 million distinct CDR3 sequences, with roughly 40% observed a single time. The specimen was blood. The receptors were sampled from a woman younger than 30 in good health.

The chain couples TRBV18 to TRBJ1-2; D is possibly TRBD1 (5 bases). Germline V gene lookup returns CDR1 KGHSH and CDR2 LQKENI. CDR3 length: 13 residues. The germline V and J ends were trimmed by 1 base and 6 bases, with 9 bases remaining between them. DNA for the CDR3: TGTGCCAGCTCACCACGGGGCTCCAATGGCTACACCTTC. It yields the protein CASSPRGSNGYTF.

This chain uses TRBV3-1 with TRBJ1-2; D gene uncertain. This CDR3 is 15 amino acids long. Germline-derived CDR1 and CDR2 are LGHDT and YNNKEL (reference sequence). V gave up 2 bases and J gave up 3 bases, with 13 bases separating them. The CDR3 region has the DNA TGTGCCAGCAGCCAAAAAAAGGCCGGGCACTATGGCTACACCTTC. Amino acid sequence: CASSQKKAGHYGYTF.

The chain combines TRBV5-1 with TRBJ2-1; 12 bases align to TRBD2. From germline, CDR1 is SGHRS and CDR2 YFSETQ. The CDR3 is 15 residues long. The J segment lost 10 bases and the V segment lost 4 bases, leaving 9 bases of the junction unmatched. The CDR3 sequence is CASSGLGLAGGEQFF. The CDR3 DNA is TGCGCCAGCAGCGGATTGGGGCTAGCGGGAGGGGAGCAGTTCTTC.

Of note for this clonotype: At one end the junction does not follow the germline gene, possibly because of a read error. DNA for the CDR3: TGTGTCAGCAGCCCCAGGGGGCTTGGAAACAATGAGCAGTACTTC. Translating gives CVSSPRGLGNNEQYF. The J gene is TRBJ2-7, the V gene TRBV6-1; 8 positions match TRBD1. This CDR3 has 15 residues. Germline V gene lookup returns CDR1 MNHNS and CDR2 SASEGT.

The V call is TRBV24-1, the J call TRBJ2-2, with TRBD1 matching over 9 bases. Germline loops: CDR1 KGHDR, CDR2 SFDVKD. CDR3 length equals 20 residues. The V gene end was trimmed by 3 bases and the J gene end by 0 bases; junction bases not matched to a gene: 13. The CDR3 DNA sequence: TGTGCCACCAGTGATCCCCCCGGGGACAGGGAGACGACGAACACCGGGGAGCTGTTTTTT. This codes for CATSDPPGDRETTNTGELFF.